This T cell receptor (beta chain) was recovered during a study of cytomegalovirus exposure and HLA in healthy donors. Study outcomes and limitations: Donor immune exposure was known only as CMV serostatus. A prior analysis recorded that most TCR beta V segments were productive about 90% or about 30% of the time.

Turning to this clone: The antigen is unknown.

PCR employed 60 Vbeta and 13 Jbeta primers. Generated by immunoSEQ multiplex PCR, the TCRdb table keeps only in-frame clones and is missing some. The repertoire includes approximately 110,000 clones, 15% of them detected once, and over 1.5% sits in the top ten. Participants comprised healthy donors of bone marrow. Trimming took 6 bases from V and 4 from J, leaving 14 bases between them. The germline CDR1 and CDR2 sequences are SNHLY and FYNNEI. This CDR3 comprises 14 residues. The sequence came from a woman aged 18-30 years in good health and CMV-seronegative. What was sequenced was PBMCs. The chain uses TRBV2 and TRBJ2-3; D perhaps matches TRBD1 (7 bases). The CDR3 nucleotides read TGTGCCAGCAGGAGGAGGGGGCTCGCAGATACGCAGTATTTT. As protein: CASRRRGLADTQYF.